The present TCR beta chain was sequenced within a study of cytomegalovirus exposure and HLA in healthy donors (dated by TCRdb to about 2017). Study-level background: An earlier analysis of 587 of the donors reported roughly 300 Gb of sequence data and roughly 120 million unique TCR beta sequences obtained from 150 million to 200 million T cells. In addition to the first cohort of roughly 700 subjects, a separate validation cohort of 120 different subjects was used. Among the roughly 410 genotyped donors, more than 70% belonged to the genetic ancestry cluster associated with self-reported Caucasian donors. Class I and class II HLA loci were covered by the typing at four-digit resolution. All discovery cohort repertoires had been generated on a single sequencing platform. A later analysis re-examined previously published TCR beta repertoires from 600 to 700 donors and added high-resolution HLA genotyping to investigate patterns of TCR occurrence. To decide whether each TCR beta V gene segment behaved as functional or pseudogenic, an earlier analysis of some 540 of the donors relied on high-throughput TCR beta sequencing. The study was designed to test whether signatures of past pathogen exposure could be identified by cataloging public T cell receptors. About 5 DR-DQ haplotypes were handled as single units for association and clustering, since linkage in the cohort was strong. To predict cytomegalovirus infection status, the study brought together high-throughput TCR immunosequencing, statistical association of individual TCRs with disease status, and machine learning. Using immunosequencing, the study profiled T cell repertoires from 640 or so subjects and related those repertoires to cytomegalovirus serostatus. Rather than drawing on any new phenotypic data, the later analysis identified candidate immune exposures from TCR beta sequences and the way those sequences occurred across donors. About 300 gigabases of sequencing data and 70 million to 100 million unique TCR sequences were included in an early release covering several hundred HLA-typed donors. On average, roughly 250,000 unique TCR beta nucleotide sequences were sequenced per donor among 350 to 400 genotyped donors of the cohort, with roughly a sixth of those sequences being non-productive. Typing coverage varied by locus: about 629-640 donors for A, B, C, DRB1 and DQB1; 522 for DQA1; around 570 for DPA1; 450 to 480 for DPB1. A later genetic analysis used genome-wide SNP genotypes for about three fifths of the 666 donors, treating that subset as a discovery cohort. Donor age, sex, ethnicity and CMV serostatus were collected together with the repertoire data.

In total, roughly 670 healthy bone marrow donors made up the cohort. At the time of sampling, all cohort members were nominally healthy, though unrecorded immune exposures were likely present. The donor tested CMV seropositive, placing the donor among the 290 or so seropositive members of the cohort. Each donor provided a peripheral blood sample, and peripheral blood mononuclear cells were used for TCR beta sequencing. The Qiagen DNeasy Blood Extraction Kit was used to extract genomic DNA from the blood cell samples. On this clone: No antigen is known for it. There are no base qualities to consult, and no much larger clone falls within one base.

Deletion took 2 bases off V and 4 bases off J, with a span of 13 bases between the germline ends. Spanning cysteine to phenylalanine, the CDR3 consists of 15 amino acids. CDR3 DNA is the only sequence kept; it has 45 bases, read in frame from the first base. CDR1 and CDR2, looked up from the germline V gene, are SGHDT and YYEEEE. Here is what the overall study found, with its caveats: A later genetic analysis reported fewer N-insertions in productive TCRs among donors in an Asian-associated ancestry cluster than the approximately 670-donor mean. A later genetic analysis associated a missense DCLRE1C variant with V-gene and J-gene trimming of TCR beta chains, and an independent cohort replicated the association. In this cohort, only TCR beta chains were sequenced, and detectable features were limited by the absence of alpha or paired-chain data. Presence/absence analyses assumed roughly uniform sequencing depth across donors, an assumption that may not hold. HLA typing was unavailable for some donors at each locus, so association tests used only the typed subset. In vitro tests confirmed that three of the cytomegalovirus-associated TCR beta chains recognize cytomegalovirus antigens. The study gave a list of about 150 TCR beta chains associated with cytomegalovirus. Across donors, most TCR sequences were observed very rarely, whereas some public TCRs were present in many individuals. Immune exposure information for the cohort was limited to CMV serostatus. The authors suggested that the approach could potentially be extended to other disease states and immunological phenotypes. Some IMGT-functional V segments, including TRBV6-2 and TRBV6-3, could not be told apart with the 87-base-pair reads, so those segments were excluded. When HLA alleles, especially DR and DQ, strongly co-occurred, attributing TCR associations to individual alleles was difficult. In an earlier analysis of about 600 of the donors, most TCR beta V segments appeared in productive rearrangements about 90% or about 30% of the time, broadly matching IMGT annotations. The classifier was reported to diagnose cytomegalovirus status with high specificity and sensitivity in both the original cohort and the validation cohort. A later analysis associated 16,951 TCR beta sequences with specific HLA alleles at a false discovery rate of 0.05. A further reported finding was that TCR beta sequences accurately predicted the HLA-A and HLA-B alleles for most subjects in the first cohort. Roughly 15 rarely observed V segments, including chromosome 9 orphons, were excluded from the earlier analysis of about 610 of the donors because counts were too low. A later analysis reported that several top co-occurrence clusters appeared linked to parvovirus B19, influenza, CMV and Epstein-Barr virus. According to a later analysis, TCR association rates differed among HLA loci, with DRB1 alleles showing the most associated TCRs and HLA-C alleles showing the fewest. Most CMV-associated TCR beta chains appeared to be HLA-restricted in a later analysis, and the HLA associations seemed to be driven largely by CMV exposure. A later analysis found that HLA-associated TCR beta chains were more clonally expanded and had lower generation probabilities than equally common non-associated chains. Correlated functional status among segregating V segments might be attributable to linkage disequilibrium, but an unknown experimental factor could not be ruled out. A cluster of highly shared sequence variants was judged likely to be a technical artifact of the sequencing pipeline.

Library prep was done by the immunoSEQ multiplex PCR assay. For the multiplex PCR, a mixture combining 60 forward primers for TCR Vbeta segments and 13 reverse primers for TCR Jbeta segments was used. Amplification of the CDR3 region of rearranged TCR beta genes was performed with a multiplex PCR assay on genomic DNA. The Illumina HiSeq System was used to sequence the amplified TCR beta libraries as 87-base-pair reads. The authors' analysis ran thus. A later analysis tallied 75 million to 95 million unique TCR beta chains across the roughly 610 repertoires, and around 9.9 million of those chains were shared by two or more donors. Raw reads were error-corrected and collapsed into unique sequences by a nearest-neighbor algorithm in which closely related sequences were merged to remove PCR and sequencing errors. Alignment of CDR3 sequences to IMGT reference sequences was used to assign V, D and J gene segments. For a sequence to be retained, at least a six-nucleotide match to both a V gene segment and a J gene segment was required. A rearrangement counted as productive if the CDR3 had no stop codons and remained in frame with V and J, and every other rearrangement counted as non-productive. Following IMGT convention, CDR3 was defined as the stretch from the second conserved V-encoded cysteine up to the conserved J-encoded phenylalanine. The earlier analysis of around 640 of the donors excluded sequences that lacked an unambiguous match to a single V gene segment. In an earlier analysis of 587 of the donors, V segments were called functional above 56.7% productive rearrangements and were called segregating when the between-donor standard deviation exceeded 5%. A statistical classification framework was built for diagnosing cytomegalovirus status from the catalog of TCR beta chain sequences. In a later analysis, V and J genes were assigned by comparing TCR nucleotide sequences against IMGT/GENE-DB human TR gene sequences. In a later analysis, CDR3 sequences and most-parsimonious VDJ recombination scenarios were assigned using the TCRdist pipeline. In a later analysis, each TCR beta chain was defined by its CDR3 amino acid sequence together with its V-gene family, and reads lacking a unique V-gene family were excluded. In a later analysis, some 600 highly shared, low-generation-probability nucleotide sequences were removed to address suspected cross-contamination and a sequencing artifact. In a later analysis, a clonal expansion index was calculated for each public chain from normalized within-repertoire ranks of inferred template counts. A later analysis computed generation probabilities with a VDJ recombination model fitted to out-of-frame rearrangements, and checked the results against IGoR. In a later analysis, hypergeometric tests were used to score TCR-TCR, TCR-HLA and TCR-CMV co-occurrence, with a repertoire-size bias correction applied to TCR pairs. To estimate false discovery rates, a later analysis permuted the HLA or CMV assignments 20 times. In a later analysis, co-occurring TCRs were grouped using DBSCAN, and TCRdist sequence similarity was added for clustering within HLA-allele-positive subsets. Repertoires with fewer than 30,000 or more than 120,000 public chains, plus five repertoires with anomalous nucleotide sharing, were excluded from co-occurrence clustering. Imported from immuneACCESS, the table was reduced by TCRdb to in-frame sequences with V and J called. These copies leave out some clones; in studies compared against another copy, an unresolved V gene accounts for under half, and the cause of the remainder is not known. For V, J and clone size, that table is used; D and trimming come from the DNA. The sample table lists 100,000 to 150,000 clones, roughly 9.6% of them with a count of one. The top ten constitute about 6.7% of the sample.

The source of this sequence is a woman in her thirties or forties in good health and CMV-seropositive. Sequenced input: PBMCs. The rearrangement joined TRBV5-6 to TRBJ1-5; the D gene is unclear. For the CDR3, the sequence is CASSFFGRENQPQHF. The sequence in DNA is TGTGCCAGCAGCTTCTTCGGTCGGGAAAATCAGCCCCAGCATTTT.